This note documents a single TCR beta chain sequence. Its cognate antigen is unknown. Assay: immunoSEQ multiplex PCR; the TCRdb copy retains only in-frame clones and omits some. Its listing shows 9,500 to 10,000 clones. This record comes from a study of synovial regulatory T cells in juvenile arthritis. Points from the study as a whole: TCR diversity was lower in inflammation-associated blood Treg cells than in other blood Treg cells. Largely private between patients, iaTreg TCR repertoires showed partial overlap with synovial Teff and blood CPL repertoires. iaTreg cells shared more CDR3 sequences with synovial Tregs than other blood Tregs did.

The sequencing sample was made of Treg cells from blood. Subset in this sample: HLA-DR+ inflammation-associated blood Treg cells. This receptor was identified in a donor between 2 and 35 years old with juvenile idiopathic arthritis.

The CDR3 sequence: CASNSGRTEAFF. This chain joins TRBV19 and TRBJ1-1; TCRdb's D call, TRBD1, is unchecked because there is no DNA. Germline lookup yields CDR1 LNHDA and CDR2 SQIVND (reference sequence). This CDR3 has 12 amino acids. The nucleotide record is missing.